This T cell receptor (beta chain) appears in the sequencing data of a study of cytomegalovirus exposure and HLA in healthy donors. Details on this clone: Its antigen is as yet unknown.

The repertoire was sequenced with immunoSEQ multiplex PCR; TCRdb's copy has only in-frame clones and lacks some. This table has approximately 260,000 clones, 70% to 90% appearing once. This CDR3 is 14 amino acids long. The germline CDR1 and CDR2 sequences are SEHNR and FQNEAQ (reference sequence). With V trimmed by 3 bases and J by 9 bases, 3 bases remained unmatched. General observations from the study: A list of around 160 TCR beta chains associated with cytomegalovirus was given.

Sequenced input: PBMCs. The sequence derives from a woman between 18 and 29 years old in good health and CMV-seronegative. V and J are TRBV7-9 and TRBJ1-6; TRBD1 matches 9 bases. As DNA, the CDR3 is TGTGCCAGCAGCTTCCGGGACAGGGCTTCACCCCTCCACTTT. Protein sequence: CASSFRDRASPLHF.